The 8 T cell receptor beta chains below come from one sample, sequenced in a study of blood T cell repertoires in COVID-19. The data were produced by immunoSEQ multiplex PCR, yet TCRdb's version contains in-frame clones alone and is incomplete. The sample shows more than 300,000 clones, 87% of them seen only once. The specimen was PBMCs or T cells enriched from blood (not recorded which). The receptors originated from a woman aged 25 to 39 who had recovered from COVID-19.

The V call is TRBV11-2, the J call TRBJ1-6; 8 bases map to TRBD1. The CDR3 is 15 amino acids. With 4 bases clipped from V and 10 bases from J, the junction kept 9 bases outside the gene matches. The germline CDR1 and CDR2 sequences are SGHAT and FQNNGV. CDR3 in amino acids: CASSSRTGTASPLHF. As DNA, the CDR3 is TGTGCCAGCAGCTCTAGGACAGGGACCGCCTCACCCCTCCACTTT.

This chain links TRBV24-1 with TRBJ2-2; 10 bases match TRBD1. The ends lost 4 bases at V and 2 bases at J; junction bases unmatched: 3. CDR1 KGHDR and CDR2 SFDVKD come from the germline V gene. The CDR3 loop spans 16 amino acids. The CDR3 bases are TGTGCCACCAGTGACCGGGACAGGGGTAACACCGGGGAGCTGTTTTTT. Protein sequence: CATSDRDRGNTGELFF.

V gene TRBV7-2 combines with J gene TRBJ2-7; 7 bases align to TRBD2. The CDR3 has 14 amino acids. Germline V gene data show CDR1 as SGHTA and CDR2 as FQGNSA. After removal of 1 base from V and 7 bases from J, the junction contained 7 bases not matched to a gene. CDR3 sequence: CASSLEDGGFEQYF. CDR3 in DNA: TGTGCCAGCAGCTTAGAGGACGGGGGGTTTGAGCAGTACTTC.

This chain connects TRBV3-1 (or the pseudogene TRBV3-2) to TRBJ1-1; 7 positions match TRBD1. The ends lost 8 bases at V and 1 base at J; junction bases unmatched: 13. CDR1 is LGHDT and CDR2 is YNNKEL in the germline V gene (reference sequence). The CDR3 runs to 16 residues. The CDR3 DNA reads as TGTGCCAGCGCCCCTACAGGGGTGAAACCGAACACTGAAGCTTTCTTT. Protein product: CASAPTGVKPNTEAFF.

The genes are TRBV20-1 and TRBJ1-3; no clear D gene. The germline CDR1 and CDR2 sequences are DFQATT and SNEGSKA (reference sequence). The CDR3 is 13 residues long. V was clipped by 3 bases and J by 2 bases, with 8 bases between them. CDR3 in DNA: TGCAGTGCTAGTCCCTTAACTGGAAACACCATATATTTT. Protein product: CSASPLTGNTIYF.

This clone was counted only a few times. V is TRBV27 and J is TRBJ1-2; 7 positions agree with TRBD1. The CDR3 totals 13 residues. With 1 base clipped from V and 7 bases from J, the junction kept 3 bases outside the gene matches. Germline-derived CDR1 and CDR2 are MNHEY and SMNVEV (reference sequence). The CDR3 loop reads CASSLLGGFGYTF. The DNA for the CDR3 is TGTGCCAGCAGTTTATTAGGGGGCTTTGGCTACACCTTC.

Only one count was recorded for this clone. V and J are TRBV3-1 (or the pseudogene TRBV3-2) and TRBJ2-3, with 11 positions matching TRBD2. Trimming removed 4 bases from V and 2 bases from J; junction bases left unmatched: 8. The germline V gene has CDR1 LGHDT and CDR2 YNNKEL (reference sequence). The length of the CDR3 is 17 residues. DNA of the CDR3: TGTGCCAGCAGCCGGGCTAGCGGGGGGCTAAACACAGATACGCAGTATTTT. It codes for CASSRASGGLNTDTQYF.

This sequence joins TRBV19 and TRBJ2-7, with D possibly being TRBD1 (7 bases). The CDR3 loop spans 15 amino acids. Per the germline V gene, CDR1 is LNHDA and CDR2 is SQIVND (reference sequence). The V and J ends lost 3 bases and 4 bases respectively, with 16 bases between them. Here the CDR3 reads CASSIGGGFGYEQYF. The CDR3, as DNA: TGTGCCAGTAGTATTGGAGGGGGCTTCGGTTACGAGCAGTACTTC.